This TCR beta chain was identified during a study of blood T cells in healthy people across ages. Study-wide background: With template switching, about one barcoded beta molecule was captured per two T cells. Overall study results and limits: Researchers report that TCR beta diversity correlated strongly with naive T cell percentage.

Each donor was a healthy Caucasian individual from Russia, aged roughly 6 to 95. The second PCR ran about 6 to 11 cycles with a sample-barcoded 5' primer and J-beta primers. CDR3-containing paired-end reads numbering at least 2.5 million came from each sample. From the 5' RACE reads, TCRdb called clonotypes with MiXCR, one entry per CDR3 protein. The sample has some 1.8 million distinct CDR3 sequences; about two fifths are singletons. There are many counts of this clonotype. No antigen is known for it. V shed 6 bases and J shed 1 base, with 9 bases lying between them. The CDR3 is 13 residues long. The rearrangement uses TRBV12-3 or TRBV12-4 and TRBJ1-1; tentative D call: TRBD1 (5 bases). The sample consisted of blood. This clonotype was sampled from a human donor in good health. The CDR3: CASSFDRNTEAFF. The CDR3 bases are TGTGCCAGCAGCTTCGACAGGAACACTGAAGCTTTCTTT.